The clone carrying this T cell receptor beta chain has just a few counts. Antigen: not known. These data are taken from a study of somatic mutations in cytotoxic T cells in rheumatoid arthritis. Study-wide results and limits: Some patients, about an eighth of the 65, had a largest CD8+ clone that exceeded 20% of CD8+ cells.

The ends were cut back, 3 bases at V and 4 bases at J, with 12 bases in the middle. Per germline, CDR1 SGHTA and CDR2 FQGNSA. CDR3 length: 14 residues. Repertoires were generated with immunoSEQ multiplex PCR, while TCRdb's copy carries only in-frame clones and drops some. This table holds 15,000 or so clones, about four fifths found once. This TCR was recovered from an adult with rheumatoid arthritis. The chain couples TRBV7-2 to TRBJ1-2, with a weak D call TRBD1 (6 bases). Material for sequencing was CD8+ T cells sorted from blood. The CDR3 loop is CASSFGDTAYGYTF. Written as DNA, the CDR3 is TGTGCCAGCAGCTTCGGGGACACGGCCTATGGCTACACCTTC.